This T cell receptor beta chain was sequenced during a study of blood T cell repertoires in COVID-19. This clone has a single count. Produced via immunoSEQ multiplex PCR; TCRdb's table is partial and in-frame only. The sample has around 260,000 clones; over 75% are singletons. This CDR3 has 14 amino acids. The germline V gene has CDR1 LNHDA and CDR2 SQIVND (reference sequence). With 8 bases clipped from V and 4 bases from J, the junction kept 8 bases outside the gene matches. The chain couples TRBV19 to TRBJ2-1; TRBD2 agrees at 7 bases. Material: peripheral blood. The source is a human donor with COVID-19, enrolled during active disease. The donor label of this sample is uncertain. The CDR3 DNA is TGTGCCAGTGATAGCGGGTGGAAGTACAATGAGCAGTTCTTC. This gives the protein CASDSGWKYNEQFF.